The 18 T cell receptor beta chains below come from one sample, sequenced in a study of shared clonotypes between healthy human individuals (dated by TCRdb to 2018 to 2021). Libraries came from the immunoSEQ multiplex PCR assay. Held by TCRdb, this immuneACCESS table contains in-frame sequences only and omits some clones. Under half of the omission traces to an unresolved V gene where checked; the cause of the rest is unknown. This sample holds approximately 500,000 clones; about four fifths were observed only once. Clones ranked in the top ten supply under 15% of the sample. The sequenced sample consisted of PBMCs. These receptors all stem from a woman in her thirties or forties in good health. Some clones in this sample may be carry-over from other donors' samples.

The CDR3 region has the DNA TGTGCCAGCAGCCGAGGAACTGGACGTTACGCTAACGAGCAGTACTTC. Translated, it gives CASSRGTGRYANEQYF. The genes are TRBV28 and TRBJ2-7; D not resolved. The V and J ends lost 6 bases and 5 bases respectively, with 23 bases between them. The CDR3 is 16 amino acids. Looked up from germline, CDR1 is MDHEN and CDR2 is SYDVKM.

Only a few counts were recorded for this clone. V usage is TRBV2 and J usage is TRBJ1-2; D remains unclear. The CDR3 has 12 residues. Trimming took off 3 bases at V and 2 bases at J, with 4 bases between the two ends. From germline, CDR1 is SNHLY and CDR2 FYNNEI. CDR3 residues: CASSEDNYGYTF. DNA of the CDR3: TGTGCCAGCAGTGAGGACAACTATGGCTACACCTTC.

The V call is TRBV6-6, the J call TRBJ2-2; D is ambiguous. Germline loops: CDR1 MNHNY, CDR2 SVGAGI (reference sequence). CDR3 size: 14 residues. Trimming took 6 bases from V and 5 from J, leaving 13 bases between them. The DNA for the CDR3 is TGTGCCAGCAGGTCGCCGTTCAGTACCGGGGAGCTGTTTTTT. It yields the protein CASRSPFSTGELFF.

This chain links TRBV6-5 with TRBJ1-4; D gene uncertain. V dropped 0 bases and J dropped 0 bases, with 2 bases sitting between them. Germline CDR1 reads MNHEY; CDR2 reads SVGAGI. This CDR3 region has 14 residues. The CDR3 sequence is CASSYSPTNEKLFF. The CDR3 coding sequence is TGTGCCAGCAGTTACTCACCAACTAATGAAAAACTGTTTTTT.

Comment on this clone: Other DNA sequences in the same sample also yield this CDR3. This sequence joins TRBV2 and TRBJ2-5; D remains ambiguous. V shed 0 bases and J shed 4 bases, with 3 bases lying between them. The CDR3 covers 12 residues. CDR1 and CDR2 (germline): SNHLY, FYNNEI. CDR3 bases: TGTGCCAGCAGTGAAGCGAGAGAGACCCAGTACTTC. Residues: CASSEARETQYF.

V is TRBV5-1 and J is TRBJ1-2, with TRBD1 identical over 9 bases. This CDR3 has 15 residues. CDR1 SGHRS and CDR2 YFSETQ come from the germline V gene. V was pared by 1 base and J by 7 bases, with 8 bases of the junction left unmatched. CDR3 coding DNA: TGCGCCAGCAGCTTGACAGGGGGCTACGGCGTTGGCTACACCTTC. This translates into CASSLTGGYGVGYTF.

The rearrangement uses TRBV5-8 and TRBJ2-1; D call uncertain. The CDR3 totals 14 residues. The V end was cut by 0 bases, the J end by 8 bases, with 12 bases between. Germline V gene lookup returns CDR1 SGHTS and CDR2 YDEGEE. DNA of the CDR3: TGTGCCAGCAGCTTGGGGCTAGGTCGGGATGAGCAGTTCTTC. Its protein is CASSLGLGRDEQFF.

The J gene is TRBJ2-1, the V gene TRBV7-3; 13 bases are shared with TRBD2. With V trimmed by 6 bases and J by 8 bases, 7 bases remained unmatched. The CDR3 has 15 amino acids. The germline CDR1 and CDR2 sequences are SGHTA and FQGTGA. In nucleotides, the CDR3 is TGTGCCAGCAGTACGCGGACTAGCGGGAGCGATGAGCAGTTCTTC. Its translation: CASSTRTSGSDEQFF.

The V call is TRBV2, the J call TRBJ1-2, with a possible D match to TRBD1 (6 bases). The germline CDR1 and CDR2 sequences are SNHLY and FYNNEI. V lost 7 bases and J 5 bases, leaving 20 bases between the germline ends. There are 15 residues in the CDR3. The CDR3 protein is CASTPGEGGRYGYTF. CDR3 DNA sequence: TGTGCCAGCACCCCAGGGGAGGGGGGTAGGTATGGCTACACCTTC.

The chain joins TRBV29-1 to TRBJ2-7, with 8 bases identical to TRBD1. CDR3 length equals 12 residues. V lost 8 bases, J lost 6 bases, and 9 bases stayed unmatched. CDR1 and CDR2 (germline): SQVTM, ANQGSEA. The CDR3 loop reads CSTKGQGSEQYF. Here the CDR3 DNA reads TGCAGCACCAAAGGACAGGGCAGCGAGCAGTACTTC.

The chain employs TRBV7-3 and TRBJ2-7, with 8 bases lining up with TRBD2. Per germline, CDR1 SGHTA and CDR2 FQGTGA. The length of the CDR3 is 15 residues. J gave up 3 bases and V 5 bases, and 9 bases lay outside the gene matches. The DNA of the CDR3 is TGTGCCAGCAGCCCCGGTCTGGCGGGAGGCTACGAGCAGTACTTC. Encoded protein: CASSPGLAGGYEQYF. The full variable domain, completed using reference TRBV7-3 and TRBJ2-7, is GAGVSQTPSNKVTEKGKYVELRCDPISGHTALYWYRQSLGQGPEFLIYFQGTGAADDSGLPNDRFFAVRPEGSVSTLKIQRTERGDSAVYLCASSPGLAGGYEQYFGPGTRLTVT.

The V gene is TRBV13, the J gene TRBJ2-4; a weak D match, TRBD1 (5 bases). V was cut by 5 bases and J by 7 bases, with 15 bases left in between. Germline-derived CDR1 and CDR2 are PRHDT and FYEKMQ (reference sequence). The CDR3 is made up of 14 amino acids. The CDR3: CASSPPNRFNIQYF. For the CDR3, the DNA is TGTGCCAGCAGCCCGCCCAACAGGTTTAACATTCAGTACTTC.

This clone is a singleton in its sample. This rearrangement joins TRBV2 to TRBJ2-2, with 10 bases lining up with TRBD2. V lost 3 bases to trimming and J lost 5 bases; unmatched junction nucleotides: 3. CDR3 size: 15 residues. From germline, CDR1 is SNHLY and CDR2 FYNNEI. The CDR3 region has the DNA TGTGCCAGCAGTGAGCTAGCGGGGGATACCGGGGAGCTGTTTTTT. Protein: CASSELAGDTGELFF.

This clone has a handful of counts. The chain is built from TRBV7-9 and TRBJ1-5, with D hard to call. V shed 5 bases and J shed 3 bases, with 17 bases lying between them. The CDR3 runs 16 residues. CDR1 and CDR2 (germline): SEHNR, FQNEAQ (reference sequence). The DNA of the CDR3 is TGTGCCAGCAGCCCTACCTCGTGGCAGAACAATCAGCCCCAGCATTTT. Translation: CASSPTSWQNNQPQHF.

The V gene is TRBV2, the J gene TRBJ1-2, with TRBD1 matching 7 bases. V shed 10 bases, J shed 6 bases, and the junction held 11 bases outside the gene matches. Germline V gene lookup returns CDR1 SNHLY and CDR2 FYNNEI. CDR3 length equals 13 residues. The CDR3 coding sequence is TGTGCCATCCGAGACAGGGAAATTGATGGCTACACCTTC. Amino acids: CAIRDREIDGYTF.

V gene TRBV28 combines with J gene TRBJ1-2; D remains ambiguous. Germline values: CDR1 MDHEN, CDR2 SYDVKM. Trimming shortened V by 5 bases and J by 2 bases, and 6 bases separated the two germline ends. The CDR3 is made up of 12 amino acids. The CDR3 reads CASSPMNYGYTF. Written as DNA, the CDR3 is TGTGCCAGCAGTCCTATGAACTATGGCTACACCTTC.

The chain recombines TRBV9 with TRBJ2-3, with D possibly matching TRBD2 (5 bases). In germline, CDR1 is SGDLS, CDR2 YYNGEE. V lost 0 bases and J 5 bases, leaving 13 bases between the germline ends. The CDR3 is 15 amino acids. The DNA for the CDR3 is TGTGCCAGCAGCGTAGAGGGTGGGAGAGGAGATACGCAGTATTTT. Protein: CASSVEGGRGDTQYF. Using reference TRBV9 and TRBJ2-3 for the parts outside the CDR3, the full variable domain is DSGVTQTPKHLITATGQRVTLRCSPRSGDLSVYWYQQSLDQGLQFLIQYYNGEERAKGNILERFSAQQFPDLHSELNLSSLELGDSALYFCASSVEGGRGDTQYFGPGTRLTVL.

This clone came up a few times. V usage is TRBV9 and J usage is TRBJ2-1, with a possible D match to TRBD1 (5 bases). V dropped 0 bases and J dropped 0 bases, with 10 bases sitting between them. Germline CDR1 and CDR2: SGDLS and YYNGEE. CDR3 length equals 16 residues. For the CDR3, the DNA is TGTGCCAGCAGCGTAGGACAGACTGACTCCTACAATGAGCAGTTCTTC. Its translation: CASSVGQTDSYNEQFF.